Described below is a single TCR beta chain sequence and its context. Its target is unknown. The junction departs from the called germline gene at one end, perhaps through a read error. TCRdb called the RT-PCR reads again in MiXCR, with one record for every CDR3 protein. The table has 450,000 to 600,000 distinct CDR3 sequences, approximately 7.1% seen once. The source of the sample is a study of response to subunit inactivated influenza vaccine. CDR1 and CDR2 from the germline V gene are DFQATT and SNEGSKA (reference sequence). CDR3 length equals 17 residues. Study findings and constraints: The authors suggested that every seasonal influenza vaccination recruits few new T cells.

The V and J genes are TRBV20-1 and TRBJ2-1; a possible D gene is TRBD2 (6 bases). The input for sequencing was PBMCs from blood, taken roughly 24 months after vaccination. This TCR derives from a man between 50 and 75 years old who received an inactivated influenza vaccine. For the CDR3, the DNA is TGCTGTGCCTGGTGGCGCAGGAGGGCTGTATCCTACAATGAGCAGTTCTTC. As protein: CCAWWRRRAVSYNEQFF.